This T cell receptor (beta chain) was sequenced in a study of breast tumors, draining lymph nodes, adjacent tissues. Whole-study results and caveats: Data only fit, rather than demonstrated, lymph node origin of most tumor T cells. Tumor TCR diversity was below lymph nodes but above nontumor tissue. Compared with basal-like, luminal-like tumors shared significantly more repertoire with nontumor tissue.

Each CDR3 protein gets one entry after TCRdb re-called the multiplex PCR reads with MiXCR. The table lists 130,000 or so distinct CDR3 sequences, around 22% of them singletons. The lymph nodes were axillary draining lymph nodes from breast cancer patients. This clonotype has a count of ten or more. Its antigen is unknown. This TCR was recovered from a female donor with breast cancer. Some clones in this sample may be carry-over from other donors' samples. Sequences were obtained from axillary lymph node tissue.

The CDR3 protein is CASSLGVQKTQYF. For the CDR3, the DNA is TGTGCCAGCAGCTTGGGGGTTCAAAAGACCCAGTACTTC. The genes are TRBV7-6 and TRBJ2-5; tentatively, D is TRBD1 or TRBD2 (5 bases each). This CDR3 region has 13 residues. The V end was cut by 3 bases, the J end by 6 bases, with 11 bases between. Germline V gene sequence: CDR1 SGHVS, CDR2 FNYEAQ.